This entry features one T cell receptor (beta chain) sequence. The antigen is not known. The V and J ends lost 6 bases and 7 bases respectively, with 12 bases between them. The length of the CDR3 is 12 residues. A J-beta primer mix and a sample-barcoded 5' primer were used in a second PCR of about 7 to 12 cycles. Each CDR3 protein gets one entry after TCRdb re-called the 5' RACE reads with MiXCR. Of roughly 1.7 million distinct CDR3 sequences in the sample, roughly 32% are singletons; the top ten hold around 11%. This entry belongs to a study of blood T cells in healthy people across ages. Study outcomes and limitations: The fall in TCR beta diversity per million T cells was roughly linear with age. Relative to aged donors, long-lived donors carried more naive CD4+ cells and displayed higher diversity.

The individuals who served as donors were healthy Caucasians living in Russia, aged roughly 6 to 100. The receptor comes from a woman aged 25-40 years in good health. Sample: blood. V usage is TRBV12-3 or TRBV12-4 and J usage is TRBJ2-5, with D unresolved. The CDR3 DNA reads as TGTGCCAGCAGATTTCAACAGTTGACCCAGTACTTC. This codes for CASRFQQLTQYF.